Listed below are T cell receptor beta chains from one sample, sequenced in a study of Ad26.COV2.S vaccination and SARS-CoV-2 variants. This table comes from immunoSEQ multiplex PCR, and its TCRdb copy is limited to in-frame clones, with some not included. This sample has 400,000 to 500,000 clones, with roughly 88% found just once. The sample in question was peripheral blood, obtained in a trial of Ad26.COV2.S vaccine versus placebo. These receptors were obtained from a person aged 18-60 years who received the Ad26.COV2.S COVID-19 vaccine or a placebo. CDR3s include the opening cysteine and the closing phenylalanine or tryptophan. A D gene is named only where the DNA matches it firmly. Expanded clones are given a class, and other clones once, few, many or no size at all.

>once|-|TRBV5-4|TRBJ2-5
TGTGCCAGCAGCCACGATGGGATTCTCCAAGAGACCCAGTACTTC
CASSHDGILQETQYF
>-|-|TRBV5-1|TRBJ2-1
TGCGCCAGCAGCTTGCTGGCGGAACCTTACAATGAGCAGTTCTTC
CASSLLAEPYNEQFF
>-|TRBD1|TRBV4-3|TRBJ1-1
TGCGCCAGCAGCCCCGTGACAGGGGTTGAAGCTTTCTTT
CASSPVTGVEAFF
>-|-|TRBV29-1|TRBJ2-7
TGCAGCGTTGAAGTCGCGGATTACGAGCAGTACTTC
CSVEVADYEQYF
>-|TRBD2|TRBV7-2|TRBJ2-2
TGTGCCAGCAGCTTACGCGGGGGGGCAGACACCGGGGAGCTGTTTTTT
CASSLRGGADTGELFF
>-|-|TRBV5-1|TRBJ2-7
TGCGCCAGCAGCTTGGGTGGGGGCGGCGGCGAGCAGTACTTC
CASSLGGGGGEQYF
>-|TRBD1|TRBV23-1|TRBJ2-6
TGCGCCAGCAGTCAGCTTAGACAGGGCCTCTCTGGGGCCAACGTCCTGACTTTC
CASSQLRQGLSGANVLTF
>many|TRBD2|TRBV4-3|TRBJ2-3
TGCGCCAGCAGCCAAGCCTCCGGGACTAGCGGGGGGGCCTCTGATACGCAGTATTTT
CASSQASGTSGGASDTQYF
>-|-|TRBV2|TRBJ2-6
TGTGCCAGCAGTGAATTTCGGGTCTCTGGGGCCAACGTCCTGACTTTC
CASSEFRVSGANVLTF
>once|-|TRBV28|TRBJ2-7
TGTGCCAGCAGGCCTCCCATTGAGGTCGGGGCCTCGTATGACGAGCAGTACTTC
CASRPPIEVGASYDEQYF
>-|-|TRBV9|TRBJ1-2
TGTGCCAGCAGCCTCAACCCTGGGTGGGGCGACGGAGGTGGCTACACCTTC
CASSLNPGWGDGGGYTF
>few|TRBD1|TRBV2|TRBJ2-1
TGTGCCAGCAGTGAAGGGCAGGGGGCTTGGGATGAGCAGTTCTTC
CASSEGQGAWDEQFF
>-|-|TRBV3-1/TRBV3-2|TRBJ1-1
TGTGCCAGCAGCCTTGACCACCCCGGAGGCACTGAAGCTTTCTTT
CASSLDHPGGTEAFF
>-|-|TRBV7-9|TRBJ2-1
TGTGCCAGCAGCTTAGCGGGGGGGCCCGCCTACAATGAGCAGTTCTTC
CASSLAGGPAYNEQFF
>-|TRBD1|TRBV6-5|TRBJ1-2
TGTGCCAGCAGTTCTCACCACCGGGACAGCTATGGCTACACCTTC
CASSSHHRDSYGYTF
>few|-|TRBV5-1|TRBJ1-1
TGCGCCAGCCAGCTTCCAGGGGTCGAGGTCACTGAAGCTTTCTTT
CASQLPGVEVTEAFF
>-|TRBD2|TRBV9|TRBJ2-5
TGTGCCAGCAGCGCGTCCGGGGGGGAGACCCAGTACTTC
CASSASGGETQYF
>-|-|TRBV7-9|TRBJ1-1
TGTGCCAGCAGCTTAGGTGAGTTCCAGGGGAGCAAGACTGAAGCTTTCTTT
CASSLGEFQGSKTEAFF
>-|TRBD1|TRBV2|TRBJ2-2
TGTGCCAGCGGCGGACAGGGGGCGCCCACCGGGGAGCTGTTTTTT
CASGGQGAPTGELFF
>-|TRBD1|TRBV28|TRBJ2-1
TGTGCCAGCAGGACGACAGGGGTTGAGCAGTTCTTC
CASRTTGVEQFF
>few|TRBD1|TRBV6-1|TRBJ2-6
TGTGCCAGCAGTGGGACAGGGGCGTCTGGGGCCAACGTCCTGACTTTC
CASSGTGASGANVLTF
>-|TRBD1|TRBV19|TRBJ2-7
TGTGCCAGTAGTACCGGGACAGGGGGTTACGAGCAGTACTTC
CASSTGTGGYEQYF
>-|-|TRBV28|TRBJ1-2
TGTGCCAGCAGTACACCCTCGGATGACAGGTTGTTTGGTAACTTC
CASSTPSDDRLFGNF
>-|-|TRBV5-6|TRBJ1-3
TGTGCCAGCAGCTTAGGAACCTCTGGAAACACCATATATTTT
CASSLGTSGNTIYF
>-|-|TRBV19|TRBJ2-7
TGTGCCAGTAGATATTTCAAGAGGGACTACGAGCAGTACTTC
CASRYFKRDYEQYF
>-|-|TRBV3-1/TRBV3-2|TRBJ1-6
TGTGCCAGCAGCCAGGGGCCCCTAATTGAAAGAAATTCACCCCTCCACTTT
CASSQGPLIERNSPLHF
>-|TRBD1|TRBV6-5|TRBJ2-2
TGTGCCAGCAGCTGGACAGGGCTGAACACCGGGGAGCTGTTTTTT
CASSWTGLNTGELFF
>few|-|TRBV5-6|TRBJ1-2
TGTGCCAGCCTCGTTATAGGGACCCTCTATGGCTACACCTTC
CASLVIGTLYGYTF
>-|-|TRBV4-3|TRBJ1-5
TGCGCCAGCAGCCAAGATCGGGGAAATCAGCCCCAGCATTTT
CASSQDRGNQPQHF
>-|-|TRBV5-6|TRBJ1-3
TGTGCCAGCAGCTCCCCCGGGGGGGGAAACACCATATATTTT
CASSSPGGGNTIYF